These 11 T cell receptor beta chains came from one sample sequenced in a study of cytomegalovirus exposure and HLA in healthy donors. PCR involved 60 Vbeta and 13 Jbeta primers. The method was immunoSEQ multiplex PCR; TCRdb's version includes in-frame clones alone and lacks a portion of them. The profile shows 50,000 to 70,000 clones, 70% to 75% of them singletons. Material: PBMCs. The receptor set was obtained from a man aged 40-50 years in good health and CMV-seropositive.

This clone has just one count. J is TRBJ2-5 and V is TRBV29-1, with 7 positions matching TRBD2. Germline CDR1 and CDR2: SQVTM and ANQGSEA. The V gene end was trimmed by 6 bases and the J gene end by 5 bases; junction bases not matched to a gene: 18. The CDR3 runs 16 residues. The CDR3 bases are TGCAGCGTCGTCTCCTGGGAGGGAGCGCTAGGGGAGACCCAGTACTTC. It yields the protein CSVVSWEGALGETQYF.

The CDR3 DNA is TGTGCCAGCAGCTTACTAGCGGGGGGGCCCGGGGAGCTGTTTTTT. This sequence encodes CASSLLAGGPGELFF. J is TRBJ2-2 and V is TRBV11-2; 12 bases map to TRBD2. This CDR3 contains 15 residues. Germline V gene lookup returns CDR1 SGHAT and CDR2 FQNNGV. V lost 2 bases to trimming and J lost 6 bases; unmatched junction nucleotides: 1. The full variable domain, rest sourced from reference TRBV11-2 and TRBJ2-2, is EAGVAQSPRYKIIEKRQSVAFWCNPISGHATLYWYQQILGQGPKLLIQFQNNGVVDDSQLPKDRFSAERLKGVDSTLKIQPAKLEDSAVYLCASSLLAGGPGELFFGEGSRLTVL.

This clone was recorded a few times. In nucleotides, the CDR3 is TGTGCCAGCAGCGCCAGGGTAGACCACACCGGGGAGCTGTTTTTT. Residues: CASSARVDHTGELFF. The chain recombines TRBV9 with TRBJ2-2, with D maybe TRBD1 (5 bases). This CDR3 region has 15 residues. The germline V and J ends were trimmed by 3 bases and 3 bases, with 12 bases remaining between them. Germline V gene data show CDR1 as SGDLS and CDR2 as YYNGEE. Based on the CDR3 plus reference TRBV9 and TRBJ2-2, the full variable domain is DSGVTQTPKHLITATGQRVTLRCSPRSGDLSVYWYQQSLDQGLQFLIQYYNGEERAKGNILERFSAQQFPDLHSELNLSSLELGDSALYFCASSARVDHTGELFFGEGSRLTVL.

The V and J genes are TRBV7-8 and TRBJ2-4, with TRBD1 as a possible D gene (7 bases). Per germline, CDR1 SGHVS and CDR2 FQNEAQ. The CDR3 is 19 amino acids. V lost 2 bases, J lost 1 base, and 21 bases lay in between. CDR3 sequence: CASSLRGGGGPRAKNIQYF. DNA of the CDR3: TGTGCCAGCAGCTTACGTGGCGGAGGGGGCCCCCGGGCCAAAAACATTCAGTACTTC.

The chain's CDR3 is CASRVAGAGRYNEQFF. CDR3 nucleotide sequence: TGCGCCAGCAGGGTCGCGGGCGCGGGACGCTACAATGAGCAGTTCTTC. This chain links TRBV4-1 with TRBJ2-1; tentatively, D is TRBD2 (6 bases). Looked up from germline, CDR1 is MGHRA and CDR2 is YSYEKL. V gave up 6 bases and J gave up 3 bases, with 18 bases separating them. This CDR3 has 16 residues.

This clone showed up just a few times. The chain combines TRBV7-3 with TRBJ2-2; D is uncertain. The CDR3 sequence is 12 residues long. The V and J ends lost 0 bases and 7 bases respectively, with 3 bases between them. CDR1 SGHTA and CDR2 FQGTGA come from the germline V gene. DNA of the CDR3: TGTGCCAGCAGCTTAACTCTCGGGGAGCTGTTTTTT. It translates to CASSLTLGELFF.

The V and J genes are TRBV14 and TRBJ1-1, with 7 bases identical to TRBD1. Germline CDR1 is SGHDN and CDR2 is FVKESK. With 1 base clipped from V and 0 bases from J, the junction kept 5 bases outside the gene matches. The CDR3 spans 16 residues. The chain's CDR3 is CASSQAWDSMNTEAFF. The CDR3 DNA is TGTGCCAGCAGCCAAGCATGGGACAGTATGAACACTGAAGCTTTCTTT.

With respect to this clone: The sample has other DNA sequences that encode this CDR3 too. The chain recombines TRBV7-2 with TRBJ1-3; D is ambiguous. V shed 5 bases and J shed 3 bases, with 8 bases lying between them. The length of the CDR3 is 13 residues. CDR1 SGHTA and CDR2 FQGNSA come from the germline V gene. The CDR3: CASSPTGGNTIYF. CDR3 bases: TGTGCCAGCAGCCCCACGGGTGGAAACACCATATATTTT.

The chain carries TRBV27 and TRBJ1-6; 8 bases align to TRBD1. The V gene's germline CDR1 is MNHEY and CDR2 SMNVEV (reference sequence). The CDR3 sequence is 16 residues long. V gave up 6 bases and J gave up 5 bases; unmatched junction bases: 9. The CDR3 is CASSPGQGRDNSPLHF. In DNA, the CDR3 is TGTGCCAGCAGCCCCGGACAGGGAAGGGATAATTCACCCCTCCACTTT.

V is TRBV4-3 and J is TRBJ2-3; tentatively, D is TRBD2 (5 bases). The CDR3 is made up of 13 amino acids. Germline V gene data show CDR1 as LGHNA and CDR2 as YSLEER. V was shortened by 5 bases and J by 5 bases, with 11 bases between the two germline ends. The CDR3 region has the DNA TGCGCCAGCAGCAGGGAGAAGGGAGATACGCAGTATTTT. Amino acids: CASSREKGDTQYF.

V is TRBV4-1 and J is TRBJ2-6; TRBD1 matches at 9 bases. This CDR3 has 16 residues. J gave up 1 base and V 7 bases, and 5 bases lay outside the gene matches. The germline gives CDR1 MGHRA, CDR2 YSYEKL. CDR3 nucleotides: TGCGCCAGCACCGGGACAGGGATTTCTGGGGCCAACGTCCTGACTTTC. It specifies CASTGTGISGANVLTF.